Listed here are 29 T cell receptor beta chains from one sample, sequenced in a study of T cell clonality in common variable immunodeficiency. Sequenced by immunoSEQ multiplex PCR; TCRdb stores in-frame clones only, minus some. This record lists about 52,000 clones, none seen once only, and the top ten clones contain approximately 5.5%. Sequenced input: peripheral blood mononuclear cells. The receptors derive from a person between 18 and 75 years old in good health.

In its sample, this clone was seen a few times. The sequence runs out 3 residues before the end of the CDR3; the remainder is reconstructed from the germline J gene. This rearrangement joins TRBV19 to TRBJ1-2; no definite D call. V was trimmed by 3 bases and J by 4 bases, leaving 6 bases between them. The CDR3 is made up of 12 amino acids. Germline V gene lookup returns CDR1 LNHDA and CDR2 SQIVND (reference sequence). CDR3 region: CASSIPSYGYTF. The CDR3 DNA, read in part, is TGTGCCAGTAGTATCCCCAGCTATGGC.

To note about this clone: The read ends 3 residues early relative to the CDR3; the germline J gene fills the gap. This rearrangement joins TRBV10-2 to TRBJ1-4; D is uncertain. V lost 10 bases and J 7 bases, leaving 13 bases between the germline ends. Germline assignment: CDR1 WSHSY and CDR2 SAAADI. The CDR3 consists of 12 residues. CDR3: CATSLSLEKLFF. CDR3 DNA, as far as it was read: TGCGCCACCTCCTTGTCACTTGAAAAA.

In its sample, this clone was seen many times. The read comes to an end 3 residues before the CDR3 does, leaving the germline J gene to fill in the end. The chain couples TRBV19 to TRBJ1-2; maybe TRBD1 (5 bases). This CDR3 comprises 15 residues. With 5 bases removed from V and 4 bases from J, the gap between germline ends came to 17 bases. Germline lookup yields CDR1 LNHDA and CDR2 SQIVND (reference sequence). The CDR3 DNA, read in part, is TGTGCCAGTAGTTCCCTTCTTACAGGAATCTATGGC. Its translation is CASSSLLTGIYG. The whole CDR3 sequence is CASSSLLTGIYGYTF.

This clone was seen repeatedly, ten times or more. The read is 3 residues too short to cover the CDR3 end, so that end is filled in from the germline J gene. V and J are TRBV7-3 and TRBJ2-1, with TRBD2 matching over 11 bases. Trimming took 2 bases from V and 7 from J; bases not matched to a gene: 4. The germline V gene has CDR1 SGHTA and CDR2 FQGTGA. The CDR3 sequence is 15 residues long. Incomplete CDR3 DNA: TGTGCCAGCAGCTTATTAGCGGGAGGGCCAAATGAG. This gives the protein CASSLLAGGPNE. The whole CDR3 sequence is CASSLLAGGPNEQFF.

This clone was seen ten or more times. Read coverage stops 3 residues before the CDR3 terminus; the germline J gene supplies the remainder. The J gene is TRBJ2-7, the V gene TRBV11-2; perhaps TRBD2 as D (5 bases). Germline V gene sequence: CDR1 SGHAT, CDR2 FQNNGV. Trimming left V 1 base short and J 4 bases short, with 8 bases between. CDR3 size: 13 residues. The CDR3 bases that were read are TGTGCCAGCAGCTTAGCCAGGACTTACGAG. It codes for CASSLARTYE. The entire CDR3 sequence reads CASSLARTYEQYF.

This clone was seen many times. Read data end 3 residues before the CDR3 end; the end is taken from the germline J gene. This rearrangement joins TRBV5-6 to TRBJ1-5; 7 nucleotides line up with TRBD1. V lost 4 bases and J lost 2; bases outside the gene matches: 6. CDR1 is SGHDT and CDR2 is YYEEEE in the germline V gene. The CDR3 spans 15 residues. CDR3 bases read: TGTGCCAGCAGCCCGAACAGGGGTCGCAATCAGCCC. This sequence encodes CASSPNRGRNQP. The whole CDR3 is CASSPNRGRNQPQHF.

This clone was detected many times. With the read ending 3 residues before the CDR3 end, the germline J gene is used to fill in that end. J is TRBJ2-6 and V is TRBV7-3; D is perhaps TRBD1 (6 bases). With 2 bases removed from V and 3 bases from J, the gap between germline ends came to 11 bases. Germline V gene sequence: CDR1 SGHTA, CDR2 FQGTGA. The CDR3 extends over 16 amino acids. Incomplete CDR3 DNA: TGTGCCAGCAGCTTACCAGGGGCGCATGGGGCCAACGTC. Translating it yields CASSLPGAHGANV. The whole CDR3 reads CASSLPGAHGANVLTF. Full variable domain (remainder filled in from reference TRBV7-3 and TRBJ2-6): GAGVSQTPSNKVTEKGKYVELRCDPISGHTALYWYRQSLGQGPEFLIYFQGTGAADDSGLPNDRFFAVRPEGSVSTLKIQRTERGDSAVYLCASSLPGAHGANVLTFGAGSRLTVL.

This clone was counted many times. The read terminates 3 residues ahead of where the CDR3 ends, so the germline J gene completes it. This chain uses TRBV30 with TRBJ2-7; D remains ambiguous. Germline CDR1 reads GTSNPN; CDR2 reads SVGIG (reference sequence). The CDR3 consists of 13 residues. Trimming cost V 1 base and J 2 bases, with 9 bases left between them. The CDR3 sequence is CAWSADIPYEQYF. CDR3 DNA, as far as it was read: TGTGCCTGGAGTGCAGACATCCCCTACGAG.

This clone was observed at least ten times. The missing CDR3 end, 3 residues past where the read stops, is filled in from the germline J gene. This chain joins TRBV5-1 and TRBJ2-7, with D perhaps TRBD1 (7 bases). Germline V gene lookup returns CDR1 SGHRS and CDR2 YFSETQ. V was clipped by 4 bases and J by 0 bases, with 17 bases between them. CDR3 length equals 16 residues. Partial CDR3 DNA: TGCGCCAGCAGCAGGGGCGGACAGGAGGGCTCCTACGAG. It encodes CASSRGGQEGSYE. The full CDR3 is CASSRGGQEGSYEQYF.

In this sample, this clone turned up many times. The CDR3 extends 3 residues past the end of the read, so its final part is completed from the germline J gene. J is TRBJ2-1 and V is TRBV11-3; no definite D call. CDR3 length: 15 residues. Germline CDR1 reads SGHNT; CDR2 reads YENEEA. Trimming shortened V by 0 bases and J by 2 bases, and 8 bases separated the two germline ends. The CDR3 reads CASSLEASAYNEQFF. The CDR3 DNA, read in part, is TGTGCCAGCAGCTTAGAGGCCTCCGCCTACAATGAG. The variable domain in full, completed from reference TRBV11-3 and TRBJ2-1, reads EAGVVQSPRYKIIEKKQPVAFWCNPISGHNTLYWYLQNLGQGPELLIRYENEEAVDDSQLPKDRFSAERLKGVDSTLKIQPAELGDSAVYLCASSLEASAYNEQFFGPGTRLTVL.

This clone was observed at least ten times. The CDR3 goes on 3 residues after the read ends, and that part is filled in from the germline J gene. The chain joins TRBV20-1 to TRBJ2-7; D perhaps matches TRBD1 (6 bases). The V and J ends lost 4 bases and 1 base respectively, with 8 bases between them. The CDR3 is 12 residues long. Germline V gene data show CDR1 as DFQATT and CDR2 as SNEGSKA (reference sequence). CDR3 protein: CSATGQSYEQYF. Incomplete CDR3 DNA: TGCAGTGCTACCGGACAGTCCTACGAG.

This clone was counted ten times or more. The read ends 3 residues early relative to the CDR3; the germline J gene fills the gap. The chain combines TRBV6-2 or TRBV6-3 with TRBJ2-1; 12 nucleotides match TRBD2. V was clipped by 7 bases and J by 7 bases; unmatched bases: 11. The CDR3 has 16 residues. Germline lookup yields CDR1 MNHEY and CDR2 SVGEGT. The covered CDR3 bases are TGTGCCAGCATAAAAAAACGGACTAGCGGGAAGAATGAG. Translated, it gives CASIKKRTSGKNE. The entire CDR3 reads CASIKKRTSGKNEQFF.

As regards this clone: The CDR3 end is not reached by the read, which stops 3 residues before it; the germline J gene fills it in. J is TRBJ2-7 and V is TRBV18; 8 bases line up with TRBD2. V lost 0 bases to trimming and J lost 5 bases; unmatched junction nucleotides: 3. Germline CDR1 reads KGHSH; CDR2 reads LQKENI. This CDR3 has 14 amino acids. This chain's CDR3 is CASSPPAGDDEQYF. CDR3 DNA, as far as it was read: TGTGCCAGCTCACCACCAGCGGGAGACGACGAG.

At least ten counts were recorded for this clone. Read coverage stops 3 residues before the CDR3 terminus; the germline J gene supplies the remainder. The V gene is TRBV5-4, the J gene TRBJ1-1; D gene unclear. The CDR3 contains 15 residues. With 4 bases removed from V and 0 bases from J, the gap between germline ends came to 13 bases. The germline CDR1 and CDR2 sequences are SGHNT and YYREEE (reference sequence). The CDR3 bases that were read are TGTGCCAGCAGCCCCGCGGGGAATATGAACACTGAA. Encoded protein: CASSPAGNMNTE. The CDR3 as a whole reads CASSPAGNMNTEAFF.

This clone showed up just a few times. The DNA ends 3 residues before the CDR3 does, and the rest of the CDR3 is filled in from the germline J gene. The V and J genes are TRBV18 and TRBJ2-7, with a tentative D call TRBD1 (6 bases). This CDR3 region has 14 residues. Germline loops: CDR1 KGHSH, CDR2 LQKENI. V was cut by 2 bases and J by 5 bases, with 13 bases left in between. The covered CDR3 bases are TGTGCCAGCTCACCAATACGGGACACAGACGAG. It specifies CASSPIRDTDE. The whole CDR3 protein reads CASSPIRDTDEQYF. Filled out from reference TRBV18 and TRBJ2-7, the complete variable domain reads NAGVMQNPRHLVRRRGQEARLRCSPMKGHSHVYWYRQLPEEGLKFMVYLQKENIIDESGMPKERFSAEFPKEGPSILRIQQVVRGDSAAYFCASSPIRDTDEQYFGPGTRLTVT.

This clone was seen a few times. The read falls 3 residues short of the CDR3 end, and the missing part is taken from the germline J gene. The genes are TRBV5-1 and TRBJ1-5; D ambiguous. V was shortened by 5 bases and J by 3 bases, with 9 bases between the two germline ends. The CDR3 consists of 13 residues. Germline V gives CDR1 SGHRS, CDR2 YFSETQ. The CDR3 is CASRQTPNQPQHF. The CDR3 DNA, read in part, is TGCGCCAGCAGGCAGACACCCAATCAGCCC.

There are many counts of this clone. The CDR3 end falls 3 residues outside the read, so it is completed with the germline J gene. This rearrangement joins TRBV4-1 to TRBJ2-2, with 8 bases identical to TRBD2. From germline, CDR1 is MGHRA and CDR2 YSYEKL. The trim removed 0 bases at V and 4 bases at J, leaving 7 bases unmatched. CDR3 length: 17 residues. The CDR3 here is CASSQDQLAEPTGELFF. CDR3 bases read: TGCGCCAGCAGCCAAGACCAACTAGCGGAGCCCACCGGGGAG.

This clone occurred many times. The read comes to an end 3 residues before the CDR3 does, leaving the germline J gene to fill in the end. The genes are TRBV6-2 or TRBV6-3 and TRBJ1-1; a weak D match, TRBD1 (6 bases). The V gene lost 6 bases and the J gene lost 7 bases, with 18 bases spanning the gap. Germline CDR1 is MNHEY and CDR2 is SVGEGT. CDR3 length: 14 residues. CDR3 amino acids: CASRSMDRRYEAFF. CDR3 DNA, as far as it was read: TGTGCCAGCAGATCTATGGACAGACGATATGAA.

This clone was detected many times. The CDR3 goes on 3 residues after the read ends, and that part is filled in from the germline J gene. V and J are TRBV6-2 or TRBV6-3 and TRBJ1-4, with a weak D call TRBD1 (5 bases). The CDR3 totals 14 residues. Germline V gene sequence: CDR1 MNHEY, CDR2 SVGEGT. Trimming removed 6 bases from V and 6 bases from J, with 14 bases in between. The part of the CDR3 DNA that was read is TGTGCCAGCAGCTACCAGGGAGGGTATGAAAAA. It codes for CASSYQGGYEK. In full, the CDR3 reads CASSYQGGYEKLFF.

This clone has at least ten counts. Read coverage stops 3 residues before the CDR3 terminus; the germline J gene supplies the remainder. The chain links TRBV20-1 to TRBJ1-5; D is possibly TRBD1 (5 bases). V was shortened by 0 bases and J by 7 bases, with 16 bases between the two germline ends. The CDR3 is 15 residues long. CDR1 and CDR2 (germline): DFQATT, SNEGSKA (reference sequence). The CDR3 loop is CSARDRGIPSQPQHF. Incomplete CDR3 DNA: TGCAGTGCTAGAGATCGGGGGATCCCCAGCCAGCCC.

This clone has a count of ten or more. The CDR3 bases that were read are TGTGCCAGCAGCCCCCGGGCTAGCGAGCAAGAGACC. As protein: CASSPRASEQET. The whole CDR3 reads CASSPRASEQETQYF. This chain joins TRBV5-4 and TRBJ2-5; the D gene is possibly TRBD2 (6 bases). The CDR3 end lies 3 residues beyond the end of the read and is filled in from the germline J gene. In germline, CDR1 is SGHNT, CDR2 YYREEE (reference sequence). The CDR3 runs 15 residues. Trimming cost V 4 bases and J 2 bases, with 15 bases left between them.

This clone was recorded at least ten times. The CDR3 goes on 3 residues after the read ends, and that part is filled in from the germline J gene. This chain uses TRBV12-3 or TRBV12-4 with TRBJ2-4; 7 nucleotides align to TRBD1. With V trimmed by 7 bases and J by 2 bases, 14 bases remained unmatched. The CDR3 runs 17 residues. CDR3 sequence: CASIPIPRGPTKNIQYF. Partial CDR3 DNA: TGTGCCAGCATCCCTATTCCGAGGGGGCCGACCAAAAACATT.

This clone occurred many times. The read halts 3 residues ahead of the CDR3 end, with the missing end drawn from the germline J gene. The chain couples TRBV7-3 to TRBJ2-1, with D perhaps TRBD2 (5 bases). In germline, CDR1 is SGHTA, CDR2 FQGTGA. Trimming stripped 5 bases from V and 5 bases from J, with 10 bases between. The CDR3 loop spans 13 amino acids. The covered CDR3 bases are TGTGCCAGCAGCCCTAGCTACGACAATGAG. Encoded protein: CASSPSYDNE. The whole CDR3 sequence reads CASSPSYDNEQFF.

This clone was counted at least ten times. CDR3 region: CASSPRTGLETQYF. Incomplete CDR3 DNA: TGTGCCAGCAGCCCACGGACAGGGCTGGAGACC. This sequence joins TRBV9 and TRBJ2-5; 8 bases fit TRBD1. The sequence runs out 3 residues before the end of the CDR3; the remainder is reconstructed from the germline J gene. The CDR3 is made up of 14 amino acids. Per the germline V gene, CDR1 is SGDLS and CDR2 is YYNGEE. V dropped 4 bases and J dropped 5; count of bases not matched to a gene: 7.

This clone occurred a few times. The CDR3 is cut off 3 residues early in the read; its end comes from the germline J gene. V gene TRBV5-5 combines with J gene TRBJ2-7; perhaps TRBD1 as D (6 bases). This CDR3 contains 14 residues. Germline CDR1 is SGHKS and CDR2 is YYEKEE (reference sequence). Deletions cut 4 bases from V and 1 base from J, with 12 bases between. The sequenced part of the CDR3 DNA is TGTGCCAGCAGCACCTCCAGGGGTTCCTACGAG. Translating gives CASSTSRGSYE. The whole CDR3 protein is CASSTSRGSYEQYF.

This clone was seen ten or more times. The read falls 3 residues short of the CDR3 end, and the missing part is taken from the germline J gene. V usage is TRBV4-1 and J usage is TRBJ2-7, with D perhaps matching TRBD1 (6 bases). CDR1 MGHRA and CDR2 YSYEKL come from the germline V gene. Trimming pared 1 base from V and 3 bases from J, leaving 13 bases between. The CDR3 runs 15 residues. This chain's CDR3 is CASSQGAQGRYEQYF. CDR3 DNA (partial): TGCGCCAGCAGCCAAGGGGCCCAGGGGCGCTACGAG.

At least ten counts were recorded for this clone. CDR3 amino acids: CSASGTSGSTDTQYF. The CDR3 bases that were read are TGCAGTGCTTCAGGGACTAGCGGGAGTACAGATACG. The chain uses TRBV20-1 and TRBJ2-3; 14 positions agree with TRBD2. Read data end 3 residues before the CDR3 end; the end is taken from the germline J gene. Trimming removed 5 bases from V and 3 bases from J; junction bases left unmatched: 4. CDR1 is DFQATT and CDR2 is SNEGSKA in the germline V gene (reference sequence). The CDR3 covers 15 residues.

The table lists this clone with many counts. With the read ending 3 residues before the CDR3 end, the germline J gene is used to fill in that end. The chain carries TRBV19 and TRBJ1-1; D unclear. The CDR3 sequence is 13 residues long. V lost 4 bases, J lost 0 bases, and 6 bases lay in between. Germline values: CDR1 LNHDA, CDR2 SQIVND (reference sequence). CDR3 bases read: TGTGCCAGTAGTAACCAGATGAACACTGAA. This encodes CASSNQMNTE. The full CDR3 is CASSNQMNTEAFF.

This clone was counted ten times or more. The CDR3 is cut off 3 residues early in the read; its end comes from the germline J gene. The rearrangement links TRBV6-1 to TRBJ1-5; a possible D gene is TRBD1 (5 bases). Trimming removed 7 bases at V and 3 bases at J, with 13 bases between. Germline CDR1 MNHNS, CDR2 SASEGT. The CDR3 consists of 14 residues. CDR3 DNA, as far as it was read: TGTGCCAGCATTGACGACAGTAACAATCAGCCC. This encodes CASIDDSNNQP. The CDR3 in full is CASIDDSNNQPQHF.